One sample yielded the 13 T cell receptor beta chains listed below, sequenced in a study of T and B cells in COVID-19 patients. TRB rearrangements were amplified by multiplex PCR with BIOMED2 TRB-A/B primers. TCRdb re-analysed the multiplex PCR reads in MiXCR, keeping a single row per CDR3 protein. This sample has more than 5,500 distinct CDR3 sequences, with around 30% found just once. Each TRB amplification used roughly 220-550 ng of genomic DNA from blood. Sample: blood. The source is a human donor who had recovered from COVID-19.

The chain uses TRBV6-2 or TRBV6-3 and TRBJ2-5; TRBD1 matches at 9 bases. CDR1 MNHEY and CDR2 SVGEGT come from the germline V gene. V gave up 6 bases and J gave up 4 bases; unmatched junction bases: 6. This CDR3 is 14 amino acids long. The CDR3 DNA follows: TGTGCCAGCAGGCACAGGGGGCTTGGAGAGACCCAGTACTTC. Amino acid sequence: CASRHRGLGETQYF.

The chain recombines TRBV7-9 with TRBJ2-1; no clear D gene. The V end lost 5 bases, the J end lost 8 bases, and 13 bases lay between the germline ends. The germline V gene encodes CDR1 SEHNR and CDR2 FQNEAQ (reference sequence). The CDR3 loop spans 13 amino acids. The CDR3 loop is CASSPSKADEQFF. As DNA, the CDR3 is TGTGCCAGCAGCCCCTCAAAGGCCGATGAGCAGTTCTTC.

The V call is TRBV6-5, the J call TRBJ1-2, with TRBD1 matching over 10 bases. The CDR3 sequence is 15 residues long. The germline V gene has CDR1 MNHEY and CDR2 SVGAGI. V was clipped by 6 bases and J by 8 bases; unmatched bases: 12. The CDR3 here is CASSPAGTGDLGYTF. CDR3 coding DNA: TGTGCCAGCAGCCCCGCCGGGACAGGGGATCTAGGCTACACCTTC.

By proportion, this clonotype is medium-sized. The chain is built from TRBV19 and TRBJ2-3, with TRBD2 identical over 9 bases. The V gene's germline CDR1 is LNHDA and CDR2 SQIVND (reference sequence). J gave up 4 bases and V 4 bases, and 6 bases lay outside the gene matches. The CDR3 length is 15 residues. CDR3 loop: CASSTLAGLADTQYF. CDR3 coding DNA: TGTGCCAGTAGTACCCTAGCGGGGTTGGCAGATACGCAGTATTTT. The variable domain in full, with the rest retrieved from reference TRBV19 and TRBJ2-3, is DGGITQSPKYLFRKEGQNVTLSCEQNLNHDAMYWYRQDPGQGLRLIYYSQIVNDFQKGDIAEGYSVSREKKESFPLTVTSAQKNPTAFYLCASSTLAGLADTQYFGPGTRLTVL.

The chain carries TRBV18 and TRBJ1-6; 9 bases align to TRBD1. Germline assignment: CDR1 KGHSH and CDR2 LQKENI. CDR3 size: 15 residues. With V trimmed by 6 bases and J by 7 bases, 7 bases remained unmatched. CDR3: CASSEDRGLNSPLHF. CDR3 nucleotide sequence: TGTGCCAGCTCCGAGGACAGGGGTTTAAATTCACCCCTCCACTTT.

This clonotype has more than one count but fewer than ten. The chain carries TRBV18 and TRBJ2-3; maybe TRBD2 (5 bases). There are 13 residues in the CDR3. Germline values: CDR1 KGHSH, CDR2 LQKENI. The V gene lost 5 bases and the J gene lost 6 bases, with 12 bases spanning the gap. The CDR3 DNA is TGTGCCAGCTCAATTCTAGCAGCGGATACGCAGTATTTT. It translates to CASSILAADTQYF.

The V and J genes are TRBV20-1 and TRBJ2-7; 11 bases match TRBD2. The trim removed 5 bases at V and 2 bases at J, leaving 8 bases unmatched. CDR1 and CDR2 (germline): DFQATT, SNEGSKA (reference sequence). The CDR3 is 15 amino acids. The CDR3 sequence: CSAQKGTSGTYEQYV. The DNA for the CDR3 is TGCAGTGCTCAAAAAGGGACTAGCGGTACCTACGAGCAGTACGTC.

CDR3 in DNA: TGTGCCAGTAGTCCTAGCGGGGGGGCTACGCAGTATTTT. This codes for CASSPSGGATQYF. V usage is TRBV19 and J usage is TRBJ2-3, with 12 bases lining up with TRBD2. Germline lookup yields CDR1 LNHDA and CDR2 SQIVND (reference sequence). Trimming cost V 5 bases and J 8 bases; bases outside gene matches: 2. The CDR3 runs 13 residues.

The V gene is TRBV12-3 or TRBV12-4, the J gene TRBJ2-5, with 8 positions matching TRBD1. The V and J ends lost 3 bases and 4 bases, in that order; junction bases with no gene match: 4. The CDR3 consists of 14 residues. CDR3 amino acids: CASSLDRVGETQYF. The CDR3 DNA reads as TGTGCCAGCAGTTTGGACAGGGTCGGAGAGACCCAGTACTTC.

V is TRBV6-1 and J is TRBJ2-3, with 7 bases fitting TRBD1. V lost 1 base to trimming and J lost 3 bases; unmatched junction nucleotides: 4. The CDR3 is made up of 15 amino acids. Per germline, CDR1 MNHNS and CDR2 SASEGT. The chain's CDR3 is CASSEGQGGTDTQYF. CDR3 sequence (DNA): TGTGCCAGCAGTGAAGGACAGGGCGGGACAGATACGCAGTATTTT.

The genes are TRBV6-1 and TRBJ1-1; D perhaps matches TRBD1 (5 bases). Deletions cut 4 bases from V and 4 bases from J, with 13 bases between. The CDR3 sequence is 14 residues long. The V gene's germline CDR1 is MNHNS and CDR2 SASEGT. The CDR3 loop is CASSVRGMSTEAFF. CDR3 coding DNA: TGTGCCAGCAGTGTGAGGGGAATGAGCACTGAAGCTTTCTTT.

The chain couples TRBV5-6 to TRBJ1-1; unclear D gene. V was trimmed by 1 base and J by 6 bases, leaving 10 bases between them. Germline lookup yields CDR1 SGHDT and CDR2 YYEEEE. The CDR3 totals 13 residues. The CDR3 DNA reads TGTGCCAGCAGCTTGTATCTGAGGCCTGAAGCTTTCTTT. It specifies CASSLYLRPEAFF.

The chain links TRBV5-3 to TRBJ2-3; D is perhaps TRBD2 (5 bases). TRBV5-3 is classed as an ORF, of uncertain function. This CDR3 is built from 14 residues. The V and J ends lost 8 bases and 5 bases respectively, with 18 bases between them. As DNA, the CDR3 is TGTGCCAGCAGTTTAAAGTTTGAGGGAGATACGCAGTATTTT. Encoded protein: CASSLKFEGDTQYF.